This passage covers 28 T cell receptor beta chains from one sample sequenced in a study of cytomegalovirus exposure and HLA in healthy donors. Amplification used 60 Vbeta primers and 13 Jbeta primers. The repertoire was sequenced with immunoSEQ multiplex PCR; TCRdb's copy has only in-frame clones and lacks some. The sample lists about 93,000 clones, under 90% occurring once. The sequenced material came from PBMCs. The receptors were gathered from a man aged 50 to 60 in good health and CMV-seronegative.

The J gene is TRBJ1-1, the V gene TRBV28; no clear D gene. V dropped 6 bases and J dropped 1 base, with 15 bases sitting between them. From germline, CDR1 is MDHEN and CDR2 SYDVKM. The CDR3 sequence is 15 residues long. CDR3 sequence reads: CASSPPVARNTEAFF. In nucleotides, the CDR3 is TGTGCCAGCAGCCCCCCGGTCGCCCGGAACACTGAAGCTTTCTTT.

The V and J genes are TRBV20-1 and TRBJ2-5; D possibly corresponds to TRBD2 (6 bases). Germline lookup yields CDR1 DFQATT and CDR2 SNEGSKA (reference sequence). The CDR3 has 11 residues. Trimming pared 5 bases from V and 10 bases from J, leaving 14 bases between. CDR3 sequence (DNA): TGCAGTGCTGGGAAAGGGAGGATCCAGTACTTC. This encodes CSAGKGRIQYF.

CDR3 loop: CSVRRGQTNTGELFF. DNA of the CDR3: TGCAGCGTTCGGCGGGGACAGACGAACACCGGGGAGCTGTTTTTT. V gene TRBV29-1 combines with J gene TRBJ2-2, with D possibly TRBD1 on 7 matching bases. This CDR3 has 15 amino acids. Trimming left V 5 bases short and J 0 bases short, with 13 bases between. Per germline, CDR1 SQVTM and CDR2 ANQGSEA.

The V and J genes are TRBV28 and TRBJ2-2; possibly TRBD1 for D (5 bases). Trimming removed 5 bases from V and 7 bases from J, with 14 bases in between. Germline CDR1 and CDR2: MDHEN and SYDVKM. The CDR3 is made up of 14 amino acids. CDR3: CASSPGHTGGELFF. The DNA of the CDR3 is TGTGCCAGCAGTCCCGGCCACACAGGCGGGGAGCTGTTTTTT.

The chain has TRBV2 and TRBJ2-3; D unclear. V was shortened by 5 bases and J by 4 bases, with 10 bases between the two germline ends. The CDR3 is 13 residues long. Germline CDR1 and CDR2: SNHLY and FYNNEI. CDR3 in DNA: TGTGCCAGCAGTCCCCCCCCCGCAGATACGCAGTATTTT. This sequence encodes CASSPPPADTQYF.

This clone has only a few counts. The genes are TRBV6-5 and TRBJ1-1; 9 bases agree with TRBD1. The CDR3 runs to 14 residues. Germline V gene lookup returns CDR1 MNHEY and CDR2 SVGAGI. The J segment lost 1 base and the V segment lost 7 bases, leaving 4 bases of the junction unmatched. In DNA form, the CDR3 reads TGTGCCAGCATCTCGGACAGGGGGAACACTGAAGCTTTCTTT. It specifies CASISDRGNTEAFF.

The chain links TRBV6-1 to TRBJ1-1, with a possible D match to TRBD1 (5 bases). The CDR3 runs 15 residues. Trimming shortened V by 1 base and J by 4 bases, and 13 bases separated the two germline ends. CDR1 MNHNS and CDR2 SASEGT come from the germline V gene. The CDR3 spells CASSEVPRAITEAFF. CDR3 nucleotide sequence: TGTGCCAGCAGTGAAGTGCCCAGGGCGATCACTGAAGCTTTCTTT.

This clone was seen just once. This chain's CDR3 is CASSATSGSINEQYF. The CDR3 DNA is TGCGCCAGCAGCGCGACTAGCGGGAGTATTAACGAGCAGTACTTC. V usage is TRBV5-1 and J usage is TRBJ2-5; 12 bases line up with TRBD2. TRBJ2-7 matches the DNA end more closely, so the J call is doubtful. The CDR3 has 15 residues. CDR1 and CDR2 (germline): SGHRS, YFSETQ.

This chain joins TRBV2 and TRBJ2-7; 10 nucleotides line up with TRBD2. Germline V gene sequence: CDR1 SNHLY, CDR2 FYNNEI. The CDR3 extends over 15 amino acids. Unmatched junction bases numbered 2, after V lost 3 bases and J lost 0 bases. CDR3 residues: CASSEASGSSYEQYF. CDR3 in DNA: TGTGCCAGCAGTGAGGCTAGCGGGAGCTCCTACGAGCAGTACTTC.

The chain couples TRBV7-2 to TRBJ2-5, with a tentative D call TRBD2 (6 bases). This CDR3 spans 16 amino acids. Germline V gives CDR1 SGHTA, CDR2 FQGNSA. Deletions cut 5 bases from V and 2 bases from J, with 18 bases between. CDR3 DNA sequence: TGTGCCAGCAGCCGGGACTTCGGAGGTGGACAAGAGACCCAGTACTTC. This sequence encodes CASSRDFGGGQETQYF.

The V gene is TRBV14, the J gene TRBJ2-1, with 12 bases fitting TRBD2. The CDR3 has 17 residues. J lost 5 bases, V lost 0 bases, and 5 bases had no gene match. CDR1 SGHDN and CDR2 FVKESK come from the germline V gene. The CDR3 loop reads CASSQDQLAGGNNEQFF. DNA for the CDR3: TGTGCCAGCAGCCAAGATCAACTAGCGGGAGGAAACAATGAGCAGTTCTTC.

The table lists this clone with a few counts. The gene calls are TRBV5-6 and TRBJ2-7, with 9 bases that match TRBD2. The CDR3 spans 14 residues. The trim removed 3 bases at V and 1 base at J, leaving 2 bases unmatched. Germline CDR1 reads SGHDT; CDR2 reads YYEEEE. The CDR3 nucleotides read TGTGCCAGCAGCTCGACTAGCGGTTCCTACGAGCAGTACTTC. Encoded protein: CASSSTSGSYEQYF.

V is TRBV4-3 and J is TRBJ1-3; D gene uncertain. Germline CDR1 reads LGHNA; CDR2 reads YSLEER. Trimming removed 0 bases from V and 2 bases from J, with 11 bases in between. The CDR3 sequence is 16 residues long. For the CDR3, the DNA is TGCGCCAGCAGCCAAGATCGGAAAGCGACTGGAAACACCATATATTTT. Protein sequence: CASSQDRKATGNTIYF.

This clone was detected only a few times. The chain is built from TRBV18 and TRBJ1-2; the match to TRBD1 covers 7 bases. Trimming cost V 3 bases and J 8 bases; bases outside gene matches: 9. This CDR3 contains 14 residues. Germline V gene sequence: CDR1 KGHSH, CDR2 LQKENI. The CDR3 nucleotides read TGTGCCAGCTCACCGGGACAGATGGGATACGGCTACACCTTC. Its protein is CASSPGQMGYGYTF.

The chain carries TRBV5-1 and TRBJ1-1; D not certain. Looked up from germline, CDR1 is SGHRS and CDR2 is YFSETQ. The CDR3 is 13 amino acids. Trimming pared 4 bases from V and 5 bases from J, leaving 12 bases between. The CDR3 coding sequence is TGCGCCAGCAGCCCCCGGCGGGCTACTGAAGCTTTCTTT. Translated, it gives CASSPRRATEAFF.

The chain carries TRBV5-1 and TRBJ2-5; a weak D match, TRBD1 (6 bases). This CDR3 is built from 14 residues. V was pared by 3 bases and J by 2 bases, with 11 bases between. CDR1 and CDR2 (germline): SGHRS, YFSETQ. CDR3 amino acids: CASSWGPGQETQYF. The DNA of the CDR3 is TGCGCCAGCAGCTGGGGGCCCGGTCAAGAGACCCAGTACTTC.

The CDR3 bases are TGTGCCAGCAGTGGACTAGCAGTCCCCCCGGTGCAGTACTTC. Translated, it gives CASSGLAVPPVQYF. The chain couples TRBV27 to TRBJ2-7, with 8 bases aligning to TRBD2. The CDR3 has 14 amino acids. Germline trimming cut 5 bases from V and 9 bases from J; bases unmatched to any gene: 12. Germline CDR1 is MNHEY and CDR2 is SMNVEV (reference sequence).

This sequence joins TRBV14 and TRBJ1-2; 8 bases line up with TRBD1. V gave up 1 base and J gave up 6 bases; unmatched junction bases: 10. The germline gives CDR1 SGHDN, CDR2 FVKESK. This CDR3 has 16 residues. The CDR3 nucleotides are TGTGCCAGCAGCCAAGTTAGCACAGGGGGACCCCATGGCTACACCTTC. Protein sequence: CASSQVSTGGPHGYTF.

The CDR3 nucleotides are TGCGCCAGCAGCTTGGAGGACAGCCGCCCGACCCCTCACAATGAGCAGTTCTTC. Residues: CASSLEDSRPTPHNEQFF. This sequence joins TRBV5-1 and TRBJ2-1; perhaps TRBD1 as D (6 bases). V lost 0 bases and J lost 5, with 21 bases in between. CDR3 length equals 18 residues. Germline-derived CDR1 and CDR2 are SGHRS and YFSETQ.

The sample holds a few counts of this clone. V and J are TRBV7-3 and TRBJ1-5, with a possible D match to TRBD1 (6 bases). CDR1 is SGHTA and CDR2 is FQGTGA in the germline V gene. Trimming left V 3 bases short and J 9 bases short, with 21 bases between. There are 16 residues in the CDR3. CDR3 in amino acids: CASSFSLVMTGLPQHF. CDR3 sequence (DNA): TGTGCCAGCAGCTTCTCCCTCGTCATGACAGGTCTGCCCCAGCATTTT.

J is TRBJ2-3 and V is TRBV27; D is possibly TRBD2 (6 bases). The CDR3 runs 14 residues. V lost 6 bases to trimming and J lost 3 bases, with 13 bases between them. Germline loops: CDR1 MNHEY, CDR2 SMNVEV (reference sequence). CDR3 loop: CASRNPGLTDTQYF. The CDR3 coding sequence is TGTGCCAGCAGAAACCCGGGACTTACAGATACGCAGTATTTT.

This sequence joins TRBV28 and TRBJ2-3; possibly TRBD1 for D (7 bases). This CDR3 has 13 residues. Trimming left V 5 bases short and J 6 bases short, with 12 bases between. Germline CDR1 MDHEN, CDR2 SYDVKM. In DNA, the CDR3 is TGTGCCAGCAGTAGCAGGGGGGCGGATACGCAGTATTTT. Amino acids: CASSSRGADTQYF. Drawing the rest from reference TRBV28 and TRBJ2-3, the complete variable domain is DVKVTQSSRYLVKRTGEKVFLECVQDMDHENMFWYRQDPGLGLRLIYFSYDVKMKEKGDIPEGYSVSREKKERFSLILESASTNQTSMYLCASSSRGADTQYFGPGTRLTVL.

The chain couples TRBV5-1 to TRBJ2-7; D is ambiguous. The CDR3 has 14 residues. Trimming removed 0 bases at V and 0 bases at J, with 7 bases between. Germline V lookup: CDR1 SGHRS, CDR2 YFSETQ. The CDR3 protein is CASSLDSSSYEQYF. Here the CDR3 DNA reads TGCGCCAGCAGCTTGGACAGTTCCTCCTACGAGCAGTACTTC.

This clone appeared a few times. V gene TRBV6-1 combines with J gene TRBJ2-5; TRBD2 might be the D (6 bases). This CDR3 has 13 amino acids. CDR1 and CDR2 (germline): MNHNS, SASEGT. The CDR3 spells CAIRPRDQETQYF. In nucleotides, the CDR3 is TGTGCTATAAGACCGCGGGATCAAGAGACCCAGTACTTC.

The chain links TRBV2 to TRBJ1-1, with 12 bases fitting TRBD1. CDR3 length: 17 amino acids. Germline CDR1 reads SNHLY; CDR2 reads FYNNEI. With V trimmed by 0 bases and J by 1 base, 3 bases remained unmatched. The DNA for the CDR3 is TGTGCCAGCAGTGAAGCGCAGGGACAGGGGGCGAACACTGAAGCTTTCTTT. Protein product: CASSEAQGQGANTEAFF.

The chain is built from TRBV9 and TRBJ2-3; a weak D match, TRBD2 (6 bases). The V end lost 4 bases, the J end lost 1 base, and 13 bases lay between the germline ends. The CDR3 runs to 15 residues. CDR1 SGDLS and CDR2 YYNGEE come from the germline V gene. The CDR3 reads CASSPERARTDTQYF. DNA for the CDR3: TGTGCCAGCAGCCCAGAGCGGGCCCGCACAGATACGCAGTATTTT.

The rearrangement joins TRBV6-1 to TRBJ2-2; TRBD2 matches 7 bases. This CDR3 is built from 17 residues. The junction had 10 bases not matched to a gene; V was cut back by 1 base and J by 5 bases. Germline V gene data show CDR1 as MNHNS and CDR2 as SASEGT. As DNA, the CDR3 is TGTGCCAGCAGTGAAGAGTGGGCGGGAGAGGAAACCGGGGAGCTGTTTTTT. Amino acid sequence: CASSEEWAGEETGELFF.

The rearrangement uses TRBV7-3 and TRBJ2-7; 7 positions match TRBD2. With V trimmed by 5 bases and J by 2 bases, 15 bases remained unmatched. CDR1 is SGHTA and CDR2 is FQGTGA in the germline V gene. This CDR3 is built from 17 residues. The chain's CDR3 is CASSPRGGATPPYEQYF. CDR3 nucleotides: TGTGCCAGCAGCCCCCGGGGAGGGGCCACGCCGCCCTACGAGCAGTACTTC.